The rows below give T cell receptor beta chains drawn from one sample of a study of cytomegalovirus exposure and HLA in healthy donors. Profiling relied on immunoSEQ multiplex PCR, and the TCRdb table lists in-frame clones only, not all of them. The sample has 150,000 to 200,000 clones, about 9% seen once. Specimen: PBMCs. The receptors originated from a woman in her 30s in good health and CMV-seropositive. Each CDR3 is given with its conserved first and last residue. D genes are given only for firm matches. Expanded clones get a size class; other rows say once, few or many, or leave the size out.

clone_size d_call j_call v_call cdr3_nt cdr3_aa
few TRBD2 TRBJ2-7 TRBV6-4 TGTGCCAGCAGGCCAGGACTAGCGGGGCCCTGGAAGCAGTACTTC CASRPGLAGPWKQYF
- - TRBJ1-1 TRBV7-8 TGTGCCAGCATTTCGGGGGGCACTGAAGCTTTCTTT CASISGGTEAFF
few TRBD2 TRBJ2-7 TRBV6-5 TGTGCCAGCAGTCGGGGGGATTACGAGCAGTACTTC CASSRGDYEQYF
few TRBD1 TRBJ2-5 TRBV7-9 TGTGCCAGCAGCACGAAAAAAACATTGACAGGGGAGGAGACCCAGTACTTC CASSTKKTLTGEETQYF
- - TRBJ2-3 TRBV18 TGTGCCAGCTCCCCTAGCACAGATACGCAGTATTTT CASSPSTDTQYF
few TRBD1 TRBJ1-2 TRBV2 TGTGCCAGCGGGGGGACAGGCCGGGGCGGAGGCTACACCTTC CASGGTGRGGGYTF
- TRBD1 TRBJ1-1 TRBV5-1 TGCGCCAGCAGCTTTCAGGGGGCAGTTGGTACTGAAGCTTTCTTT CASSFQGAVGTEAFF
few - TRBJ2-7 TRBV6-5 TGTGCCAGCAGTCCCGCAGGCGCCTACGAGCAGTACTTC CASSPAGAYEQYF
few - TRBJ1-2 TRBV10-2 TGCGCCAGCAGTGTACCAGGGGCGGAATATGGCTACCCCTTC CASSVPGAEYGYPF
few TRBD1 TRBJ1-4 TRBV5-8 TGTGCCAGCAGCTTGACAGGGGGCCGTGGTGAAAAACTGTTTTTT CASSLTGGRGEKLFF
few - TRBJ2-7 TRBV5-4 TGTGCCAGCAGCCCTAGACTAGATTTTTCCTACGAGCAGTACTTC CASSPRLDFSYEQYF
- TRBD2 TRBJ2-5 TRBV11-2 TGTGCCAGCAGTGGATTAGCGGGAGAATTGACCCAGTACTTC CASSGLAGELTQYF
few - TRBJ2-1 TRBV9 TGTGCCAGCAGCGTAGTAAGAGGGGAGCAGTTCTTC CASSVVRGEQFF
- TRBD2 TRBJ2-7 TRBV30 TGTGCCTGGAGTCCGGGACTAGGAACCTACGAGCAGTACTTC CAWSPGLGTYEQYF
few - TRBJ1-2 TRBV2 TGTGCCAGCACGATGGAAACAGGGTGGGGCTACACCTTC CASTMETGWGYTF
- TRBD2 TRBJ2-5 TRBV7-9 TGTGCCAGCTCGAGGGGGGGACTAGCGGGAGGAGAGACCCAGTACTTC CASSRGGLAGGETQYF
- TRBD2 TRBJ2-2 TRBV5-1 TGCGCCAGCAAGGGAGGGGAGAAATCAGGGAACACCGGGGAGCTGTTTTTT CASKGGEKSGNTGELFF
few TRBD2 TRBJ2-2 TRBV9 TGTGCCAGCAGCGCGGGGGGGAACACCGGGGAGCTGTTTTTT CASSAGGNTGELFF
few TRBD1 TRBJ1-2 TRBV6-6 TGTGCCAGCAGTTACCGCGGACAGGTCAACTATGGCTACACCTTC CASSYRGQVNYGYTF
- - TRBJ2-7 TRBV6-1 TGTGCCAGCAGTGACCTAACAGGGAGTAGGACCTACGAGCAGTACTTC CASSDLTGSRTYEQYF
- - TRBJ1-2 TRBV5-1 TGCGCCAGCAGCTTGGGGGCGGGAGCTAACTATGGCTACACCTTC CASSLGAGANYGYTF
- - TRBJ1-3 TRBV14 TGTGCCAGCAGCCAAGATTTAAGAGGGTTCCGTCGAAACACCATATATTTT CASSQDLRGFRRNTIYF
few - TRBJ1-2 TRBV5-5 TGTGCCAGCAGCTCTGCAGGGGATGGCTACACCTTC CASSSAGDGYTF
few - TRBJ1-1 TRBV27 TGTGCCAGCAGTTTAGGGCACTCCGGGGGGGAAGCTTTCTTT CASSLGHSGGEAFF
- - TRBJ2-5 TRBV18 TGTGCCAGCTCACGGAATAAGGGGGAGACCCAGTACTTC CASSRNKGETQYF
- TRBD1 TRBJ1-2 TRBV27 TGTGCCAGCAGTACTCGGACAGGCCCAACTACCTATGGCTACACCTTC CASSTRTGPTTYGYTF
- - TRBJ1-1 TRBV5-1 TGCGCCAGCGGGGAGATGAACACTGAAGCTTTCTTT CASGEMNTEAFF
- TRBD1 TRBJ2-1 TRBV7-2 TGTGCCAGCAGCTTAGTACAGGGGGCCTACAATGAGCAGTTCTTC CASSLVQGAYNEQFF
few - TRBJ1-3 TRBV9 TGTGCCAGCAGCGTCTCAGGGAACTCTGGAAACACCATATATTTT CASSVSGNSGNTIYF
few TRBD2 TRBJ2-3 TRBV6-1 TGTGCCAGCAGTGAAGAGTGGACTAGCGGGGCAGATACGCAGTATTTT CASSEEWTSGADTQYF
few TRBD2 TRBJ2-1 TRBV13 TGTGCCAGCAGCTTAGTTCCAGGACTAGCGAGCTACAATGAGCAGTTCTTC CASSLVPGLASYNEQFF
few - TRBJ1-5 TRBV28 TGTGCCAGCAGCCCTCCTAGACGGCAGCCCCAGCATTTT CASSPPRRQPQHF
- TRBD1 TRBJ1-2 TRBV4-1 TGCGCCAGCAGCCCACAGGGGTACGGCTACACCTTC CASSPQGYGYTF
few - TRBJ1-1 TRBV7-2 TGTGCCAGCAGCTTAGGCGCAGGGATGAACACTGAAGCTTTCTTT CASSLGAGMNTEAFF
- TRBD1 TRBJ2-7 TRBV2 TGTGCCAGCAGTGATGGGGGACAGAGTTCCTACGAGCAGTACTTC CASSDGGQSSYEQYF
few TRBD1 TRBJ1-1 TRBV15 TGTGCCACCAGCGGCGGACAGGGGGGTAGTTTTGCTTTCTTT CATSGGQGGSFAFF
- - TRBJ2-5 TRBV6-6 TGTGCCAGCAGTTACTCTCCGGGGGGCCGAGAGACCCAGTACTTC CASSYSPGGRETQYF
- TRBD2 TRBJ2-7 TRBV19 TGTGCCAGTAAATTAAGGGGAGGGGAGAGCTACGAGCAGTACTTC CASKLRGGESYEQYF
- TRBD2 TRBJ2-3 TRBV27 TGTGCCAGCAGTTTAAGGGCGGGAGGGTTCCCAGATACGCAGTATTTT CASSLRAGGFPDTQYF
- TRBD2 TRBJ2-7 TRBV5-1 TGCGCCAGCAGCTTGGTTAAAACACCGGGACTAGCCTCTCACGAGCAGTACTTC CASSLVKTPGLASHEQYF